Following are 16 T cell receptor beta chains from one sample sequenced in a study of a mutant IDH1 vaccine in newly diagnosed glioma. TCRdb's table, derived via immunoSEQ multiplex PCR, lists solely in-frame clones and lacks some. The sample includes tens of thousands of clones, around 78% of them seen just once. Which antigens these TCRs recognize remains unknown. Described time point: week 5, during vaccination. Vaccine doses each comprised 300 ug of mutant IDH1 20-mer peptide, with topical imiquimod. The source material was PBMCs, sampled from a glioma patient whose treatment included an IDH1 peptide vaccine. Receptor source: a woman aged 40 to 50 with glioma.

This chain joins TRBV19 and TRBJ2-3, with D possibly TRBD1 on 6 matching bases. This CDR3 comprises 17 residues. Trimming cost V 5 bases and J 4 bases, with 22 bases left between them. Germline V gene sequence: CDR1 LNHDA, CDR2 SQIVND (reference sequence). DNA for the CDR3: TGTGCCAGTAGTCCACCCCTACAGGGAGTCTTCCCAGATACGCAGTATTTT. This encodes CASSPPLQGVFPDTQYF.

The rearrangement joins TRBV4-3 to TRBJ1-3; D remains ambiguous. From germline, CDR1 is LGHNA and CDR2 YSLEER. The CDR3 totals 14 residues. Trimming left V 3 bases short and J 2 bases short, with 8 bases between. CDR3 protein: CASSHAGPGNTIYF. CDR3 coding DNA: TGCGCCAGCAGCCATGCGGGTCCTGGAAACACCATATATTTT.

CDR3 region: CASSIGGGNGYTF. In nucleotides, the CDR3 is TGTGCCAGTAGTATAGGAGGGGGCAACGGCTACACCTTC. The chain joins TRBV19 to TRBJ1-2, with 7 bases lining up with TRBD1. Germline CDR1 is LNHDA and CDR2 is SQIVND (reference sequence). V dropped 1 base and J dropped 8; count of bases not matched to a gene: 4. This CDR3 region has 13 residues.

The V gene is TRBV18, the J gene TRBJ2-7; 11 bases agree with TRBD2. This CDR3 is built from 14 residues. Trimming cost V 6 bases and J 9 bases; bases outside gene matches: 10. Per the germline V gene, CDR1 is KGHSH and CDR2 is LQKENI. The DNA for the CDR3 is TGTGCCAGCTCGTCCGGGACAGGGACTAGCGGGCAGTACTTC. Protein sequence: CASSSGTGTSGQYF.

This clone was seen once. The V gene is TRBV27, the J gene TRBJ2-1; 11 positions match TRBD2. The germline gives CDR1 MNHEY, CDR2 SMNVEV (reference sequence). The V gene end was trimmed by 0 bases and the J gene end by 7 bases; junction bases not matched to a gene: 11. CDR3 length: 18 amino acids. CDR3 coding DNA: TGTGCCAGCAGTTTATCGCCATTAGCGGGGGGGCCGGATAATGAGCAGTTCTTC. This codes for CASSLSPLAGGPDNEQFF.

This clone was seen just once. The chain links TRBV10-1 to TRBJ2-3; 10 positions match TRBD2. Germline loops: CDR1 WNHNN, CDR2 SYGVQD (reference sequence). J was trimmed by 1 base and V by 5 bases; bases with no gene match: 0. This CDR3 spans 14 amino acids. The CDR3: CASSTSGGTDTQYF. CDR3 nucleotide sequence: TGCGCCAGCAGTACTAGCGGGGGCACAGATACGCAGTATTTT.

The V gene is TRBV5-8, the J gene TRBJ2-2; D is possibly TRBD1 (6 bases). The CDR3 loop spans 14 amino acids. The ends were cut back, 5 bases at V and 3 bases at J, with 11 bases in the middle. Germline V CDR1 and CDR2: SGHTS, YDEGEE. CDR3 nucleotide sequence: TGTGCCAGCAGAGGACAGTGGGACACCGGGGAGCTGTTTTTT. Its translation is CASRGQWDTGELFF.

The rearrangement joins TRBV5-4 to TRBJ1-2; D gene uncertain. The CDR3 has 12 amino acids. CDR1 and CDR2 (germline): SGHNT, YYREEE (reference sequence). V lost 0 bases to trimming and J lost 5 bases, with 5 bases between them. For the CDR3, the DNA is TGTGCCAGCAGCTTGGAACAGTATGGCTACACCTTC. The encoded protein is CASSLEQYGYTF.

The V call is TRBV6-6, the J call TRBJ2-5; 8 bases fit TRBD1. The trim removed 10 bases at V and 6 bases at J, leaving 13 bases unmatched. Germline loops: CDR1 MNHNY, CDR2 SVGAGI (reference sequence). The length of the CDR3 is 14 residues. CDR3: CATRAPGGRKTQYF. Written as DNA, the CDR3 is TGTGCCACCAGAGCCCCAGGGGGCAGGAAGACCCAGTACTTC.

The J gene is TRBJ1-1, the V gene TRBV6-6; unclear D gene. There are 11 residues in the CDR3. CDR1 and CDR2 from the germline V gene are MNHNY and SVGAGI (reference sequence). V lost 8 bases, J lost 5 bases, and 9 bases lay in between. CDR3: CASFERTEAFF. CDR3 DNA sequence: TGTGCCAGCTTCGAGAGAACTGAAGCTTTCTTT.

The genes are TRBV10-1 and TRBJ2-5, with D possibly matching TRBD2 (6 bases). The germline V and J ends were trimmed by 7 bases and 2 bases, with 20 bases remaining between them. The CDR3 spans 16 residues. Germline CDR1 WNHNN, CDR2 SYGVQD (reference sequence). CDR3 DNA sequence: TGCGCCAGCACCAGGAGGGCGGGTGGGGGGCAAGAGACCCAGTACTTC. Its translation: CASTRRAGGGQETQYF.

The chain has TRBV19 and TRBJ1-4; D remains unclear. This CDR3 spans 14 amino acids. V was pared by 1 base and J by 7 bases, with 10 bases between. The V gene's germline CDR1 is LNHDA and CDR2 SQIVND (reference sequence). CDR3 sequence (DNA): TGTGCCAGTAGTATAGGCACAGTCGGTGAAAAACTGTTTTTT. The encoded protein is CASSIGTVGEKLFF.

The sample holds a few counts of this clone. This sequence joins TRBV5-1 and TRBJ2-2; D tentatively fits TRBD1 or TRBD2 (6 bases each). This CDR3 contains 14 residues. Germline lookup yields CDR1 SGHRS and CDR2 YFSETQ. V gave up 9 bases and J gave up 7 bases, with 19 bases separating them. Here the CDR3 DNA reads TGCGCCACCTCTCCCCGGGGGCGAGGCGGGGAGCTGTTTTTT. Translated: CATSPRGRGGELFF.

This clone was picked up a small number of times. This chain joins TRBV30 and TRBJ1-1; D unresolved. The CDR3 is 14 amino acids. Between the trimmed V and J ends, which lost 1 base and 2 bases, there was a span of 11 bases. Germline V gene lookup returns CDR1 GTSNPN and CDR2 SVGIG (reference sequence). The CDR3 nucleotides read TGTGCCTGGAGTGGTGGAGTTAGAAACACTGAAGCTTTCTTT. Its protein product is CAWSGGVRNTEAFF. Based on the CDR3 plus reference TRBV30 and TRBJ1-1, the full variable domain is SQTIHQWPATLVQPVGSPLSLECTVEGTSNPNLYWYRQAAGRGLQLLFYSVGIGQISSEVPQNLSASRPQDRQFILSSKKLLLSDSGFYLCAWSGGVRNTEAFFGQGTRLTVV.

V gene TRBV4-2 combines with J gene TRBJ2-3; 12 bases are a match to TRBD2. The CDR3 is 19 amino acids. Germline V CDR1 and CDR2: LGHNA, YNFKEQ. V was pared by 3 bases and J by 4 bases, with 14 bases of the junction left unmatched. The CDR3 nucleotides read TGTGCCAGCAGCCAGGAATTCCTAGCGGGGGGGCCAGCGTCAGATACGCAGTATTTT. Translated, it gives CASSQEFLAGGPASDTQYF.

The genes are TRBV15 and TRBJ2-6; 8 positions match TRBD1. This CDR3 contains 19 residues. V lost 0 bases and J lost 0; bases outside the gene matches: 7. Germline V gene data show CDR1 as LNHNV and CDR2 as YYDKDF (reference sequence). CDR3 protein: CATSRDNQGAFSGANVLTF. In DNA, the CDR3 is TGTGCCACCAGCAGAGATAACCAGGGGGCCTTCTCTGGGGCCAACGTCCTGACTTTC. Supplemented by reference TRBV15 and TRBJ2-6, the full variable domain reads DAMVIQNPRYQVTQFGKPVTLSCSQTLNHNVMYWYQQKSSQAPKLLFHYYDKDFNNEADTPDNFQSRRPNTSFCFLDIRSPGLGDTAMYLCATSRDNQGAFSGANVLTFGAGSRLTVL.